The present TCR beta chain was sequenced within a study of shared clonotypes between healthy human individuals. Study-wide background: Ranging from 18 to 49 in age, donors were a couple of women and three men. Researchers assigned three CD4 naive, three CD4 memory, two CD8 naive and one CD8 memory plate to each donor.

The CDR3 is 14 amino acids. The V gene end was trimmed by 5 bases and the J gene end by 5 bases; junction bases not matched to a gene: 6. CDR1 and CDR2 from the germline V gene are SGHAT and FQNNGV. The investigators split CD4+ cells into a CD45RA+ naive subset and a CD45RA-negative memory subset. Investigators spread the genomic DNA of each subset evenly over several immunoSEQ plates. Repertoires were generated with immunoSEQ multiplex PCR, while TCRdb's copy carries only in-frame clones and drops some. The sample lists millions of clones, 85% to 95% occurring once. The chain uses TRBV11-2 and TRBJ1-5; 7 bases align to TRBD1. The material sequenced was naive CD4+ T cells sorted from blood. Noted subset: CD45RA+ positively selected. This clonotype was obtained from a man younger than 35 in good health. The CDR3 DNA reads TGTGCCAGCAGCATCGGGACAGAGGATCAGCCCCAGCATTTT. This sequence encodes CASSIGTEDQPQHF.